One and the same sample provided the 26 T cell receptor beta chains below, sequenced in a study of blood T cell repertoires in COVID-19. Measured with immunoSEQ multiplex PCR; TCRdb has only the in-frame clones, and not every one. The sample gives about 190,000 clones, about nine tenths of which show up once; approximately 6.7% is in the top ten. Sequencing used peripheral blood. The receptors were gathered from a man aged 35-49 years with acute or convalescent COVID-19.

The DNA for the CDR3 is TGTGCCAGCAGGTTCAGGGACAGGAATGAGTACGTCCTGACTTTC. Translating gives CASRFRDRNEYVLTF. The chain is built from TRBV5-5 and TRBJ2-6, with 8 bases identical to TRBD1. The CDR3 has 15 amino acids. V lost 5 bases to trimming and J lost 11 bases; unmatched junction nucleotides: 12. CDR1 SGHKS and CDR2 YYEKEE come from the germline V gene (reference sequence).

The chain couples TRBV9 to TRBJ1-4; D is possibly TRBD1 (6 bases). In germline, CDR1 is SGDLS, CDR2 YYNGEE. The CDR3 is made up of 14 amino acids. V gave up 0 bases and J gave up 7 bases, with 10 bases separating them. This CDR3 reads CASSVGAGVEKLFF. The DNA for the CDR3 is TGTGCCAGCAGCGTAGGGGCAGGGGTTGAAAAACTGTTTTTT. The variable domain in full, completed from reference TRBV9 and TRBJ1-4, reads DSGVTQTPKHLITATGQRVTLRCSPRSGDLSVYWYQQSLDQGLQFLIQYYNGEERAKGNILERFSAQQFPDLHSELNLSSLELGDSALYFCASSVGAGVEKLFFGSGTQLSVL.

The chain carries TRBV11-2 and TRBJ1-1, with 8 bases matching TRBD1. CDR3 size: 15 residues. Trimming removed 4 bases from V and 2 bases from J; junction bases left unmatched: 6. Germline loops: CDR1 SGHAT, CDR2 FQNNGV. This CDR3 reads CASSSPGQVNTEAFF. Written as DNA, the CDR3 is TGTGCCAGCAGCTCGCCGGGACAGGTAAACACTGAAGCTTTCTTT.

The chain is built from TRBV27 and TRBJ1-4; no reliable D call. With 0 bases removed from V and 0 bases from J, the gap between germline ends came to 8 bases. CDR1 is MNHEY, CDR2 SMNVEV, per germline (reference sequence). CDR3 length equals 16 residues. This chain's CDR3 is CASSLSIGATNEKLFF. The CDR3 nucleotides read TGTGCCAGCAGTTTATCGATCGGTGCAACTAATGAAAAACTGTTTTTT. The variable domain in full, with the rest retrieved from reference TRBV27 and TRBJ1-4, is EAQVTQNPRYLITVTGKKLTVTCSQNMNHEYMSWYRQDPGLGLRQIYYSMNVEVTDKGDVPEGYKVSRKEKRNFPLILESPSPNQTSLYFCASSLSIGATNEKLFFGSGTQLSVL.

The chain is built from TRBV14 and TRBJ1-4; 8 bases are shared with TRBD1. The CDR3 totals 16 residues. V lost 5 bases to trimming and J lost 4 bases; unmatched junction nucleotides: 9. Per the germline V gene, CDR1 is SGHDN and CDR2 is FVKESK. The CDR3 coding sequence is TGTGCCAGCAGCGACCGACAGGGGTCCTATAATGAAAAACTGTTTTTT. Amino acids: CASSDRQGSYNEKLFF.

The sample holds one count of this clone. The chain uses TRBV29-1 and TRBJ2-1; maybe TRBD1 (6 bases). Trimming cost V 5 bases and J 9 bases, with 14 bases left between them. The CDR3 sequence is 12 residues long. Germline-derived CDR1 and CDR2 are SQVTM and ANQGSEA. The CDR3 sequence is CSVPSLGGEQFF. The CDR3 nucleotides read TGCAGCGTTCCCAGCCTAGGGGGTGAGCAGTTCTTC.

The J gene is TRBJ2-3, the V gene TRBV6-2 or TRBV6-3; D is tentatively TRBD1 or TRBD2 (5 bases each). V was shortened by 6 bases and J by 2 bases, with 9 bases between the two germline ends. The CDR3 contains 13 residues. The germline gives CDR1 MNHEY, CDR2 SVGEGT. CDR3 nucleotides: TGTGCCAGCAGCCGGGGCAACACAGATACGCAGTATTTT. This gives the protein CASSRGNTDTQYF.

This clone was observed a single time. V and J are TRBV27 and TRBJ1-6; 7 bases are a match to TRBD1. CDR1 and CDR2 from the germline V gene are MNHEY and SMNVEV (reference sequence). CDR3 size: 16 residues. The junction had 13 bases not matched to a gene; V was cut back by 5 bases and J by 9 bases. The CDR3 DNA reads as TGTGCCAGCAGTCCGTTCCCGGGGACAGATCTTTCACCCCTCCACTTT. It yields the protein CASSPFPGTDLSPLHF.

The rearrangement links TRBV5-1 to TRBJ2-3; D is unresolved. This CDR3 has 13 residues. The germline V gene encodes CDR1 SGHRS and CDR2 YFSETQ. Deletions cut 0 bases from V and 3 bases from J, with 5 bases between. CDR3 nucleotide sequence: TGCGCCAGCAGCTTGGTCCCGACAGATACGCAGTATTTT. Translation: CASSLVPTDTQYF.

The CDR3 here is CASSPLLPRGETQYF. The DNA for the CDR3 is TGTGCCAGCTCACCACTCCTCCCTCGGGGGGAGACCCAGTACTTC. The V call is TRBV18, the J call TRBJ2-5; D perhaps matches TRBD2 (6 bases). Germline CDR1 KGHSH, CDR2 LQKENI. The germline V and J ends were trimmed by 1 base and 5 bases, with 14 bases remaining between them. The CDR3 has 15 amino acids.

V usage is TRBV7-9 and J usage is TRBJ2-7; TRBD1 agrees at 8 bases. V lost 1 base, J lost 3 bases, and 2 bases stayed unmatched. Per germline, CDR1 SEHNR and CDR2 FQNEAQ (reference sequence). CDR3 length: 14 residues. CDR3 coding DNA: TGTGCCAGCAGCTTAGGGACAGGGAACTACGAGCAGTACTTC. This codes for CASSLGTGNYEQYF.

The genes are TRBV24-1 and TRBJ1-5; possible D gene TRBD1, 6 bases. Deletions cut 9 bases from V and 3 bases from J, with 17 bases between. This CDR3 is built from 15 residues. CDR1 KGHDR and CDR2 SFDVKD come from the germline V gene. The CDR3 reads CATSGGGNNNQPQHF. CDR3 coding DNA: TGTGCCACCTCCGGCGGGGGCAATAACAATCAGCCCCAGCATTTT.

The chain joins TRBV5-6 to TRBJ2-1; a weak D match, TRBD2 (5 bases). This CDR3 spans 16 amino acids. The V end was cut by 4 bases, the J end by 5 bases, with 19 bases between. In germline, CDR1 is SGHDT, CDR2 YYEEEE. CDR3: CASSQAGLHRNNEQFF. The CDR3 DNA follows: TGTGCCAGCAGCCAGGCGGGTCTGCACCGAAACAATGAGCAGTTCTTC.

The chain employs TRBV24-1 and TRBJ2-3, with D possibly being TRBD2 (6 bases). V gave up 3 bases and J gave up 1 base, with 13 bases separating them. This CDR3 has 16 amino acids. From germline, CDR1 is KGHDR and CDR2 SFDVKD. This CDR3 reads CATSDGRTGGTDTQYF. CDR3 bases: TGTGCCACCAGTGATGGGAGAACGGGGGGCACAGATACGCAGTATTTT.

The gene calls are TRBV4-2 and TRBJ2-5; D perhaps matches TRBD2 (5 bases). Germline V lookup: CDR1 LGHNA, CDR2 YNFKEQ. This CDR3 spans 17 amino acids. The germline V and J ends were trimmed by 0 bases and 2 bases, with 16 bases remaining between them. The chain's CDR3 is CASSQDPSRTSQETQYF. The CDR3 bases are TGTGCCAGCAGCCAAGATCCGTCCCGGACTTCGCAAGAGACCCAGTACTTC.

The rearrangement joins TRBV5-6 to TRBJ2-2; no clear D. Germline V gene data show CDR1 as SGHDT and CDR2 as YYEEEE. With 1 base removed from V and 1 base from J, the gap between germline ends came to 11 bases. The CDR3 loop spans 16 amino acids. The CDR3 DNA reads TGTGCCAGCAGCTTGAACCCCCCAGGGAACACCGGGGAGCTGTTTTTT. This encodes CASSLNPPGNTGELFF.

This clone was found once. The chain recombines TRBV7-3 with TRBJ2-3, with 11 nucleotides matching TRBD1. Looked up from germline, CDR1 is SGHTA and CDR2 is FQGTGA. V was pared by 4 bases and J by 3 bases, with 9 bases of the junction left unmatched. The CDR3 spans 17 residues. As DNA, the CDR3 is TGTGCCAGCAGCTCCGGACAGGGGGCTTTTAGGACAGATACGCAGTATTTT. Protein: CASSSGQGAFRTDTQYF.

V usage is TRBV6-5 and J usage is TRBJ2-1; D unclear. The CDR3 covers 12 residues. V dropped 8 bases and J dropped 8 bases, with 13 bases sitting between them. Germline CDR1 is MNHEY and CDR2 is SVGAGI. CDR3 nucleotide sequence: TGTGCCAGCTTAAACTCCATGGATGAGCAGTTCTTC. Protein sequence: CASLNSMDEQFF.

This rearrangement joins TRBV5-6 to TRBJ1-6, with unresolved D. Germline V gives CDR1 SGHDT, CDR2 YYEEEE. This CDR3 is built from 13 residues. Trimming took off 4 bases at V and 7 bases at J, with 9 bases between the two ends. CDR3 in amino acids: CASSVTPNSPLHF. CDR3 bases: TGTGCCAGCAGCGTTACACCGAATTCACCCCTCCACTTT.

The CDR3 coding sequence is TGTGCCAGCAGCTGGGACAGGGTGAGGGTTAATGAGCAGTTCTTC. Protein product: CASSWDRVRVNEQFF. The J gene is TRBJ2-1, the V gene TRBV5-5; 9 bases fit TRBD1. The CDR3 contains 15 residues. Losses at the gene ends were 3 bases for V and 7 bases for J; bases not matched to a gene: 8. The V gene's germline CDR1 is SGHKS and CDR2 YYEKEE (reference sequence).

The chain recombines TRBV7-2 with TRBJ1-1, with no clear D. V was trimmed by 0 bases and J by 2 bases, leaving 4 bases between them. Germline CDR1 reads SGHTA; CDR2 reads FQGNSA. The CDR3 contains 13 residues. CDR3 bases: TGTGCCAGCAGCTTAGCCAGAAACACTGAAGCTTTCTTT. Encoded protein: CASSLARNTEAFF.

The rearrangement links TRBV6-6 to TRBJ2-7, with no clear D. The CDR3 runs 11 residues. The V end lost 6 bases, the J end lost 4 bases, and 7 bases lay between the germline ends. The germline V gene encodes CDR1 MNHNY and CDR2 SVGAGI (reference sequence). In DNA, the CDR3 is TGTGCCAGCAGCACAACATACGAGCAGTACTTC. This encodes CASSTTYEQYF.

The chain recombines TRBV2 with TRBJ1-5, with D uncertain. Trimming pared 1 base from V and 3 bases from J, leaving 10 bases between. The CDR3 length is 15 residues. CDR1 is SNHLY and CDR2 is FYNNEI in the germline V gene. CDR3 coding DNA: TGTGCCAGCAGTGAAGGCGGTGGATACAATCAGCCCCAGCATTTT. Translation: CASSEGGGYNQPQHF.

The CDR3 nucleotides read TGCGCCAGCAGCCCGGGGTGGGGAGCCCAAGAGACCCAGTACTTC. This translates into CASSPGWGAQETQYF. V is TRBV5-1 and J is TRBJ2-5; D is perhaps TRBD2 (5 bases). CDR1 is SGHRS, CDR2 YFSETQ, per germline. V was trimmed by 4 bases and J by 1 base, leaving 14 bases between them. This CDR3 contains 15 residues.

The V call is TRBV19, the J call TRBJ2-5; TRBD2 aligns across 7 bases. CDR3 size: 15 residues. Germline CDR1 reads LNHDA; CDR2 reads SQIVND (reference sequence). With 2 bases clipped from V and 4 bases from J, the junction kept 7 bases outside the gene matches. The CDR3 is CASSIRAAGRETQYF. The CDR3 DNA follows: TGTGCCAGTAGTATAAGAGCAGCGGGGAGAGAGACCCAGTACTTC.

The J gene is TRBJ2-3, the V gene TRBV2; 8 bases match TRBD2. Germline CDR1 is SNHLY and CDR2 is FYNNEI. V was pared by 6 bases and J by 0 bases, with 11 bases of the junction left unmatched. The CDR3 contains 17 residues. CDR3 protein: CASRGGLAGSSTDTQYF. The CDR3 coding sequence is TGTGCCAGCAGAGGGGGTCTAGCGGGCTCTAGCACAGATACGCAGTATTTT.